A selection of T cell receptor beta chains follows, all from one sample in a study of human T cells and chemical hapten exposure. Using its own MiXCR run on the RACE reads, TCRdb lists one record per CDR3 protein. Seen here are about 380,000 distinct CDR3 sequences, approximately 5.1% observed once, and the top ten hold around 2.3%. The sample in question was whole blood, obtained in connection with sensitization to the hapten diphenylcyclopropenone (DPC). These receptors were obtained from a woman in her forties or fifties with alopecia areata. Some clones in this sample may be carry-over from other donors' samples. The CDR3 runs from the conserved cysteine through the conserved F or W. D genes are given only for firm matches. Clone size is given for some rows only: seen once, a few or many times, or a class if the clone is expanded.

cdr3_nt: TGTGCCAGCAGCCTAGCCTGGACAAAATACGAGCAGTACTTC; cdr3_aa: CASSLAWTKYEQYF; v_call: TRBV3-1; d_call: -; j_call: TRBJ2-7; clone_size: -
cdr3_nt: TGTGCCAGCAGTGCCGGGGGCCTCTCTGGGGCCAACGTCCTGACTTTC; cdr3_aa: CASSAGGLSGANVLTF; v_call: TRBV6-1; d_call: -; j_call: TRBJ2-6; clone_size: many
cdr3_nt: TGTGCCAGCTCCCGGGAGTCTCACGAGCAGTACTTC; cdr3_aa: CASSRESHEQYF; v_call: TRBV5-6; d_call: -; j_call: TRBJ2-7; clone_size: many
cdr3_nt: TGTGCCAGCAGCGAGACTAGCGGGAGGGCATATGAGCAGTTCTTC; cdr3_aa: CASSETSGRAYEQFF; v_call: TRBV9; d_call: TRBD2; j_call: TRBJ2-1; clone_size: many
cdr3_nt: TGCGCCAGCAGCCAAAAAAGTCTGCGGACAGGGTACGGCGGGGAGCTGTTTTTT; cdr3_aa: CASSQKSLRTGYGGELFF; v_call: TRBV4-1; d_call: TRBD1; j_call: TRBJ2-2; clone_size: -
cdr3_nt: TGTGCCAGCAGTTACTCCTGGACAGGGAAGGAAGAACTGTTTTTT; cdr3_aa: CASSYSWTGKEELFF; v_call: TRBV6-5; d_call: TRBD1; j_call: TRBJ1-4; clone_size: -
cdr3_nt: TGTGCCAGCAGTGCGGGCCCTGCGAACGAGCAGTACTTC; cdr3_aa: CASSAGPANEQYF; v_call: TRBV27; d_call: -; j_call: TRBJ2-7; clone_size: many
cdr3_nt: TGTGCCAGCAGCTATCAGAGGGGGCGAGGCTACACCTTC; cdr3_aa: CASSYQRGRGYTF; v_call: TRBV13; d_call: TRBD1; j_call: TRBJ1-2; clone_size: -
cdr3_nt: TGCAGTGCTAGAGATCGGCAGGGGGCGAGTAGGGACACTGAAGCTTTCTTT; cdr3_aa: CSARDRQGASRDTEAFF; v_call: TRBV20-1; d_call: TRBD1; j_call: TRBJ1-1; clone_size: -
cdr3_nt: TGCAGTCAGAGGGTGAAGGACGAAAAACTGTTTTTT; cdr3_aa: CSQRVKDEKLFF; v_call: TRBV20-1; d_call: -; j_call: TRBJ1-4; clone_size: -
cdr3_nt: TGTGCCAGCAGCCCCCGGAGCGGGAGAGCCGATGAGCAGTTCTTC; cdr3_aa: CASSPRSGRADEQFF; v_call: TRBV9; d_call: TRBD2; j_call: TRBJ2-1; clone_size: -
cdr3_nt: TGTGCCAGCGGCAGGGGTGGTTCATATGAGCAGTTCTTC; cdr3_aa: CASGRGGSYEQFF; v_call: TRBV6-5; d_call: -; j_call: TRBJ2-1; clone_size: -
cdr3_nt: TGTGCCAGCAGCTTGTTGACACCCAGCAATGAGCAGTTCTTC; cdr3_aa: CASSLLTPSNEQFF; v_call: TRBV5-6; d_call: -; j_call: TRBJ2-1; clone_size: few
cdr3_nt: TGCAGTGCTAGAATCCAGGGGGCTGGGACTGAAGCTTTCTTT; cdr3_aa: CSARIQGAGTEAFF; v_call: TRBV20-1; d_call: TRBD1; j_call: TRBJ1-1; clone_size: few
cdr3_nt: TGTGCCACCAGTGATTGGACCGGGAGGGCCGGTGATACGCAGTATTTT; cdr3_aa: CATSDWTGRAGDTQYF; v_call: TRBV24-1; d_call: TRBD2; j_call: TRBJ2-3; clone_size: many
cdr3_nt: TGCGCCAGCAGCTTGGTGGGACAGGGGACCGGGGAGCTGTTTTTT; cdr3_aa: CASSLVGQGTGELFF; v_call: TRBV5-1; d_call: TRBD1; j_call: TRBJ2-2; clone_size: many
cdr3_nt: TGTGCCAGCAGTTCCGATGACCGGGACCCCCGACGATGGCGGGGTTACGAAGAGACCCAGTACTTC; cdr3_aa: CASSSDDRDPRRWRGYEETQYF; v_call: TRBV28; d_call: -; j_call: TRBJ2-5; clone_size: -
cdr3_nt: TGCGCCAGCAGCTGGGACAGGGGGAACACTGAAGCTTTCTTT; cdr3_aa: CASSWDRGNTEAFF; v_call: TRBV5-1; d_call: TRBD1; j_call: TRBJ1-1; clone_size: many
cdr3_nt: TGTGCCAGCAGCCCGAAACAGAAAAACATTCAGTACTTC; cdr3_aa: CASSPKQKNIQYF; v_call: TRBV3-1; d_call: -; j_call: TRBJ2-4; clone_size: -
cdr3_nt: TGTGCCAGCAGCTCTAATCTTCCGGGACAGGGGGTCAGCTCCTACAATGAGCAGTTCTTC; cdr3_aa: CASSSNLPGQGVSSYNEQFF; v_call: TRBV5-6; d_call: TRBD1; j_call: TRBJ2-1; clone_size: -
cdr3_nt: TGTGCCAGCAGCGCTGGAGGAAGCACAGATACGCAGTATTTT; cdr3_aa: CASSAGGSTDTQYF; v_call: TRBV11-3; d_call: -; j_call: TRBJ2-3; clone_size: many
cdr3_nt: TGTGCCAGCAGCGCACGTAGCAGCCAAGAGACCCAGTACTTC; cdr3_aa: CASSARSSQETQYF; v_call: TRBV28; d_call: -; j_call: TRBJ2-5; clone_size: many
cdr3_nt: TGTGCCAGCAGCTTGGGGGGCGGGGAGCCCCAGCATTTT; cdr3_aa: CASSLGGGEPQHF; v_call: TRBV5-4; d_call: -; j_call: TRBJ1-5; clone_size: -
cdr3_nt: TGTGCCACCAGCCCCCGGGACAACTATGGCTACACCTTC; cdr3_aa: CATSPRDNYGYTF; v_call: TRBV15; d_call: -; j_call: TRBJ1-2; clone_size: many
cdr3_nt: TGCAGTGCTAGATTCGGGACAGGGAACAATGAGCAGTTCTTC; cdr3_aa: CSARFGTGNNEQFF; v_call: TRBV20-1; d_call: TRBD1; j_call: TRBJ2-1; clone_size: few
cdr3_nt: TGTGCCAGCAGTTTATCCCCGAGCGGCTCCTACAATGAGCAGTTCTTC; cdr3_aa: CASSLSPSGSYNEQFF; v_call: TRBV27; d_call: -; j_call: TRBJ2-1; clone_size: many
cdr3_nt: TGCAGCGCAGAGGGGAGGGAAGCCTACGAGCAGTACTTC; cdr3_aa: CSAEGREAYEQYF; v_call: TRBV29-1; d_call: TRBD2; j_call: TRBJ2-7; clone_size: -
cdr3_nt: TGTGCCAGCCGGGACAGGGGGCACCACAATGAGCAGTTCTTC; cdr3_aa: CASRDRGHHNEQFF; v_call: TRBV2; d_call: TRBD1; j_call: TRBJ2-1; clone_size: many
cdr3_nt: TGTGCCAGCATGGGGTCTGGAAACACCATATATTTT; cdr3_aa: CASMGSGNTIYF; v_call: TRBV6-5; d_call: -; j_call: TRBJ1-3; clone_size: many
cdr3_nt: TGTGCCAGCAGTATTGACATAAACCAAGAGACCCAGTACTTC; cdr3_aa: CASSIDINQETQYF; v_call: TRBV12-3/TRBV12-4; d_call: -; j_call: TRBJ2-5; clone_size: few
cdr3_nt: TGTGCCAGCAGGGAGATCAGGACAGGGCCCTATGGCTACACCTTC; cdr3_aa: CASREIRTGPYGYTF; v_call: TRBV6-5; d_call: TRBD1; j_call: TRBJ1-2; clone_size: few
cdr3_nt: TGTGCCAGCAGTTACCAGGGGACGAACTACGAGCAGTACTTC; cdr3_aa: CASSYQGTNYEQYF; v_call: TRBV12-3/TRBV12-4; d_call: -; j_call: TRBJ2-7; clone_size: many
cdr3_nt: TGTGCCACCAGTGATCCTAGCGGAAGTTCCTACAATGAGCAGTTCTTC; cdr3_aa: CATSDPSGSSYNEQFF; v_call: TRBV24-1; d_call: TRBD2; j_call: TRBJ2-1; clone_size: many
cdr3_nt: TGTGCCAGCAAACTAGGGGCACTAGCGGGCACAGATACGCAGTATTTT; cdr3_aa: CASKLGALAGTDTQYF; v_call: TRBV7-6; d_call: TRBD2; j_call: TRBJ2-3; clone_size: few
cdr3_nt: TGTGCCAGCAGTTTCGGGCATGAGCAGTACTTC; cdr3_aa: CASSFGHEQYF; v_call: TRBV27; d_call: -; j_call: TRBJ2-7; clone_size: many
cdr3_nt: TGTGCCAGCAGCCAAGATTGGCTAGGTGAAGAGACCCAGTACTTC; cdr3_aa: CASSQDWLGEETQYF; v_call: TRBV4-2; d_call: -; j_call: TRBJ2-5; clone_size: many
cdr3_nt: TGTGCCAGCAACAGGGGAAATAGCAATCAGCCCCAGCATTTT; cdr3_aa: CASNRGNSNQPQHF; v_call: TRBV2; d_call: TRBD1; j_call: TRBJ1-5; clone_size: few
cdr3_nt: TGTGCCAGCAGTGACAGGGGTTTAGGGCCCCAGCATTTT; cdr3_aa: CASSDRGLGPQHF; v_call: TRBV2; d_call: -; j_call: TRBJ1-5; clone_size: -
cdr3_nt: TGTGCCAGCAGCCAAGATGAGGGGAATCAGCCCCAGCATTTT; cdr3_aa: CASSQDEGNQPQHF; v_call: TRBV4-2; d_call: -; j_call: TRBJ1-5; clone_size: -
cdr3_nt: TGTGCCAGCAGCCCGAGCCCCAGGGGGCGGCGAAAGGACACAGATACGCAGTATTTT; cdr3_aa: CASSPSPRGRRKDTDTQYF; v_call: TRBV11-2; d_call: TRBD1; j_call: TRBJ2-3; clone_size: -
cdr3_nt: TGTGCCAGTAGTAGGACAAGCCCTAGCAATCAGCCCCAGCATTTT; cdr3_aa: CASSRTSPSNQPQHF; v_call: TRBV19; d_call: -; j_call: TRBJ1-5; clone_size: many
cdr3_nt: TGCAGTGCTACTATAGCGGGAGGGACCGGGGAGCTGTTTTTT; cdr3_aa: CSATIAGGTGELFF; v_call: TRBV20-1; d_call: TRBD2; j_call: TRBJ2-2; clone_size: few
cdr3_nt: TGTGCCAGCGCCCGGGTCTCTCAAATCCCGGGCAGCCCCGGGGAGCTGTTTTTT; cdr3_aa: CASARVSQIPGSPGELFF; v_call: TRBV6-1; d_call: -; j_call: TRBJ2-2; clone_size: many
cdr3_nt: TGCGCCAGCAGCTTGCGGTCACACACCACCCTTCGGAACACTGAAGCTTTCTTT; cdr3_aa: CASSLRSHTTLRNTEAFF; v_call: TRBV5-1; d_call: -; j_call: TRBJ1-1; clone_size: many
cdr3_nt: TGCAGCGCGGGAGAGGCGGCCGGGGAGCTGTTTTTT; cdr3_aa: CSAGEAAGELFF; v_call: TRBV29-1; d_call: -; j_call: TRBJ2-2; clone_size: many
cdr3_nt: TGCACCAGCAGCCAAGATGAACCCAGCGGTGAAAAACTGTTTTTT; cdr3_aa: CTSSQDEPSGEKLFF; v_call: TRBV1; d_call: -; j_call: TRBJ1-4; clone_size: many
cdr3_nt: TGCGCCAGCAGTTCGGACAGCATCTATGGCTACACCTTC; cdr3_aa: CASSSDSIYGYTF; v_call: TRBV5-1; d_call: -; j_call: TRBJ1-2; clone_size: few
cdr3_nt: TGTGCCAGCAGCCAAGTTACGGGACAGGGAGGCTACACCTTC; cdr3_aa: CASSQVTGQGGYTF; v_call: TRBV14; d_call: TRBD1; j_call: TRBJ1-2; clone_size: -
cdr3_nt: TGTGCCAGCAGACTTGAAGGCTTCTCTGGAAACACCATATATTTT; cdr3_aa: CASRLEGFSGNTIYF; v_call: TRBV6-5; d_call: -; j_call: TRBJ1-3; clone_size: many
cdr3_nt: TGTGCCAGCAGTTTAATTGCAGGGCGAAATTCACCCCTCCACTTT; cdr3_aa: CASSLIAGRNSPLHF; v_call: TRBV12-3/TRBV12-4; d_call: -; j_call: TRBJ1-6; clone_size: many